These 27 T cell receptor beta chains came from one sample sequenced in a study of post-analysis software for immune sequencing data. Findings and caveats of the study: About five TRBV segments were more frequent in patients than controls; TRBV5-6, TRBV5-1 and TRBV20-1 belonged to this group.

Their cognate antigens are unknown. Unique molecular identifiers featured in each of the TCR beta cDNA libraries. TCRdb analysed the PCR reads with MiXCR anew, one entry per CDR3 protein. The sample consists of about 500,000 distinct CDR3 sequences, 45% of them appearing once. Sequencing was performed on blood. All receptors come from a girl under 18 with multiple sclerosis.

V is TRBV12-3 or TRBV12-4 and J is TRBJ2-5, with a weak D call TRBD2 (6 bases). The CDR3 has 15 residues. V lost 5 bases and J lost 3, with 16 bases in between. The CDR3 nucleotides read TGTGCCAGCAGTCCCCCGGGACTGGGTGAAGAGACCCAGTACTTC. This codes for CASSPPGLGEETQYF.

This chain links TRBV29-1 with TRBJ2-1; D is uncertain. The V end was cut by 4 bases, the J end by 7 bases, with 5 bases between. The CDR3 has 10 amino acids. Germline values: CDR1 SQVTM, CDR2 ANQGSEA. Here the CDR3 DNA reads TGCAGCGTTGGTGCGAATGAGCAGTTCTTC. Encoded protein: CSVGANEQFF.

This clonotype was seen more than once but under ten times. Written as DNA, the CDR3 is TGTGCCAGCAGCTCCCACCGGGGGAACCACAATGAGCAGTTCTTC. Encoded protein: CASSSHRGNHNEQFF. The chain recombines TRBV6-2 or TRBV6-3 with TRBJ2-1; maybe TRBD2 (6 bases). The CDR3 loop spans 15 amino acids. Trimming cost V 6 bases and J 5 bases, with 17 bases left between them. Germline values: CDR1 MNHEY, CDR2 SVGEGT.

This clonotype turned up a few times. J is TRBJ2-5 and V is TRBV29-1, with D possibly called TRBD1 or TRBD2 (5 bases each). The CDR3 spans 11 residues. The germline CDR1 and CDR2 sequences are SQVTM and ANQGSEA. Trimming removed 7 bases at V and 2 bases at J, with 8 bases between. CDR3 sequence reads: CSGGPQETQYF. The CDR3 nucleotides read TGCAGCGGGGGACCACAAGAGACCCAGTACTTC.

This clonotype was counted between two and nine times. The CDR3, as DNA: TGTGCCAGCAGTTCTAGGGATTCAAGCACAGATACGCAGTATTTT. Protein product: CASSSRDSSTDTQYF. The chain links TRBV12-3 or TRBV12-4 to TRBJ2-3; no clear D. The CDR3 has 15 residues. The V and J ends lost 4 bases and 0 bases respectively, with 11 bases between them.

This clonotype was detected only a few times. The chain combines TRBV10-3 with TRBJ2-2; D is unclear. Looked up from germline, CDR1 is ENHRY and CDR2 is SYGVKD. The V end was cut by 0 bases, the J end by 7 bases, with 12 bases between. The CDR3 length is 15 residues. The CDR3 region has the DNA TGTGCCATCAGTGAGTCGAGGCAGGACGGCGGGGAGCTGTTTTTT. Residues: CAISESRQDGGELFF.

The chain uses TRBV4-3 and TRBJ2-7; TRBD2 is a possible D gene (5 bases). The V and J ends lost 0 bases and 0 bases respectively, with 12 bases between them. The germline V gene has CDR1 LGHNA and CDR2 YSLEER. The CDR3 has 16 residues. CDR3 nucleotides: TGCGCCAGCAGCCAAGATCGATTAGGGAGCTCCTACGAGCAGTACTTC. Its translation is CASSQDRLGSSYEQYF.

V is TRBV10-1 and J is TRBJ2-7; D is undetermined. Trimming shortened V by 3 bases and J by 4 bases, and 16 bases separated the two germline ends. Germline V gene lookup returns CDR1 WNHNN and CDR2 SYGVQD (reference sequence). The length of the CDR3 is 15 residues. The CDR3 region has the DNA TGCGCCAGCAGTGATCGGGTAGGGCCGTCATACGAGCAGTACTTC. Its translation is CASSDRVGPSYEQYF.

This clonotype has just a few counts. The chain couples TRBV28 to TRBJ2-1; D gene uncertain. The CDR3 sequence is 15 residues long. CDR1 and CDR2 from the germline V gene are MDHEN and SYDVKM. V lost 7 bases and J 2 bases, leaving 15 bases between the germline ends. The CDR3 loop reads CASTPTGPTYNEQFF. The CDR3 region has the DNA TGTGCCAGCACCCCAACCGGCCCAACCTACAATGAGCAGTTCTTC.

The chain uses TRBV27 and TRBJ2-1; tentative D call: TRBD2 (5 bases). The length of the CDR3 is 18 residues. V lost 5 bases and J lost 0, with 20 bases in between. Germline CDR1 MNHEY, CDR2 SMNVEV (reference sequence). CDR3 in amino acids: CASSRLGASWSSYNEQFF. Here the CDR3 DNA reads TGTGCCAGCAGTCGCCTCGGAGCTAGCTGGAGCTCCTACAATGAGCAGTTCTTC.

The rearrangement uses TRBV7-2 and TRBJ1-5; D may be TRBD1 (5 bases). Germline lookup yields CDR1 SGHTA and CDR2 FQGNSA. This CDR3 has 16 amino acids. Trimming pared 3 bases from V and 0 bases from J, leaving 12 bases between. CDR3: CASSLGGRGSNQPQHF. The DNA of the CDR3 is TGTGCCAGCAGCTTGGGGGGAAGGGGTAGCAATCAGCCCCAGCATTTT.

This clonotype was seen a few times. The V gene is TRBV3-1, the J gene TRBJ2-3; the D is unclear. The CDR3 has 12 amino acids. CDR1 LGHDT and CDR2 YNNKEL come from the germline V gene (reference sequence). V was pared by 1 base and J by 7 bases, with 6 bases between. CDR3 sequence reads: CASSQVSHTQYF. The CDR3 nucleotides read TGTGCCAGCAGCCAAGTGTCCCATACGCAGTATTTT.

This chain links TRBV10-3 with TRBJ2-1, with D possibly TRBD1 on 6 matching bases. Germline V gene sequence: CDR1 ENHRY, CDR2 SYGVKD. CDR3 size: 17 residues. V was shortened by 0 bases and J by 13 bases, with 25 bases between the two germline ends. The CDR3 spells CAISESKNGVQGMEQFF. The CDR3 DNA is TGTGCCATCAGTGAGTCGAAAAATGGGGTACAGGGCATGGAACAGTTCTTC.

The V gene is TRBV27, the J gene TRBJ2-1; TRBD2 matches 9 bases. Germline V gene data show CDR1 as MNHEY and CDR2 as SMNVEV (reference sequence). Trimming at V came to 8 bases and at J to 6 bases, leaving 8 bases not matched to a gene. The CDR3 is made up of 14 amino acids. The CDR3 protein is CASGPSGEGNEQFF. In DNA form, the CDR3 reads TGTGCCAGCGGCCCTAGCGGGGAGGGCAATGAGCAGTTCTTC.

This clonotype has only a few counts. The V and J genes are TRBV7-2 and TRBJ1-1; 9 bases match TRBD1. Germline V gene sequence: CDR1 SGHTA, CDR2 FQGNSA. The CDR3 length is 15 residues. The ends lost 5 bases at V and 5 bases at J; junction bases unmatched: 9. CDR3 sequence reads: CASSPRTGVRTEAFF. In nucleotides, the CDR3 is TGTGCCAGCAGCCCAAGGACAGGGGTAAGGACTGAAGCTTTCTTT.

This clonotype was counted only a few times. The CDR3 region is CASSQGPGLRTDTQYF. CDR3 bases: TGCGCCAGCAGCCAAGGGCCGGGACTACGCACAGATACGCAGTATTTT. The chain combines TRBV4-1 with TRBJ2-3, with TRBD2 matching 7 bases. V shed 1 base, J shed 1 base, and the junction held 5 bases outside the gene matches. This CDR3 has 16 residues. Germline CDR1 reads MGHRA; CDR2 reads YSYEKL.

This rearrangement joins TRBV5-6 to TRBJ2-7, with unresolved D. The V and J ends lost 0 bases and 3 bases respectively, with 10 bases between them. The CDR3 consists of 14 residues. Germline V CDR1 and CDR2: SGHDT, YYEEEE. The CDR3, as DNA: TGTGCCAGCAGCTTGGCAGTTACCTTCTACGAGCAGTACTTC. This translates into CASSLAVTFYEQYF.

The V gene is TRBV24-1, the J gene TRBJ2-1; 7 bases map to TRBD2. CDR1 and CDR2 from the germline V gene are KGHDR and SFDVKD. V gave up 9 bases and J gave up 0 bases; unmatched junction bases: 7. The CDR3 totals 15 residues. The CDR3 coding sequence is TGTGCCACCGCGTGGGGCGGGAGCTCCTACAATGAGCAGTTCTTC. Its protein is CATAWGGSSYNEQFF.

The chain joins TRBV6-5 to TRBJ2-1; D uncertain. This CDR3 spans 12 amino acids. Germline V gene sequence: CDR1 MNHEY, CDR2 SVGAGI. V lost 0 bases and J 8 bases, leaving 5 bases between the germline ends. CDR3 region: CASSYSIHEQFF. DNA for the CDR3: TGTGCCAGCAGTTACTCGATCCATGAGCAGTTCTTC.

This clonotype occurred a few times. The rearrangement uses TRBV5-1 and TRBJ2-7; D unclear. Trimming removed 1 base at V and 3 bases at J, with 8 bases between. The CDR3 is 13 amino acids. The germline gives CDR1 SGHRS, CDR2 YFSETQ. The CDR3 reads CASSLYTFYEQYF. CDR3 sequence (DNA): TGCGCCAGCAGCTTGTACACCTTCTACGAGCAGTACTTC.

This clonotype was counted between two and nine times. The chain is built from TRBV29-1 and TRBJ2-7; TRBD2 aligns across 7 bases. The V gene's germline CDR1 is SQVTM and CDR2 ANQGSEA. After removal of 4 bases from V and 4 bases from J, the junction contained 10 bases not matched to a gene. The CDR3 sequence is 14 residues long. CDR3 in DNA: TGCAGCGTTGCTTCGGGAGGAGGAAGATACGAGCAGTACTTC. Protein product: CSVASGGGRYEQYF.

The rearrangement links TRBV5-1 to TRBJ2-4, with a possible D match to TRBD1 (7 bases). The closer fit of TRBJ2-7 to the DNA end suggests the J call may be wrong. This CDR3 region has 14 residues. The germline V gene encodes CDR1 SGHRS and CDR2 YFSETQ. DNA for the CDR3: TGCGCCAGCAGCTTGGAACAGGGGAGGTACGAGCAGTACTTC. It translates to CASSLEQGRYEQYF.

The rearrangement joins TRBV24-1 to TRBJ1-2; the D is unclear. The CDR3 has 17 residues. Germline V gene sequence: CDR1 KGHDR, CDR2 SFDVKD. The V gene lost 3 bases and the J gene lost 1 base, with 17 bases spanning the gap. This CDR3 reads CATSDPRRAAHNYGYTF. CDR3 bases: TGTGCCACCAGTGATCCTCGGCGGGCGGCCCATAACTATGGCTACACCTTC.

This clonotype has a handful of counts. The rearrangement uses TRBV6-6 and TRBJ2-5; D may be TRBD2 (5 bases). CDR1 and CDR2 from the germline V gene are MNHNY and SVGAGI (reference sequence). The CDR3 runs to 16 residues. Trimming took off 6 bases at V and 0 bases at J, with 17 bases between the two ends. CDR3 sequence: CASSNPRAVNQETQYF. As DNA, the CDR3 is TGTGCCAGCAGCAACCCCCGAGCGGTGAACCAAGAGACCCAGTACTTC.

This rearrangement joins TRBV2 to TRBJ2-3; TRBD2 is a possible D gene (6 bases). The V end lost 2 bases, the J end lost 2 bases, and 20 bases lay between the germline ends. The germline V gene encodes CDR1 SNHLY and CDR2 FYNNEI. The CDR3 is 18 residues long. CDR3 in DNA: TGTGCCAGCAGTGAAAGGCCTCCGGGAGCGGAGTCCACAGATACGCAGTATTTT. This gives the protein CASSERPPGAESTDTQYF.

This clonotype was seen once. This chain uses TRBV3-1 with TRBJ2-4; no reliable D call. Judging by the DNA end, TRBJ2-5 fits better; the J call may be wrong. Germline-derived CDR1 and CDR2 are LGHDT and YNNKEL (reference sequence). This CDR3 has 14 residues. The CDR3 sequence is CASRTPETQETQYF. Here the CDR3 DNA reads TGTGCCAGCAGGACCCCGGAGACCCAAGAGACCCAGTACTTC.

This clonotype occurred a few times. The chain recombines TRBV6-2 or TRBV6-3 with TRBJ2-7; D is perhaps TRBD2 (6 bases). Looked up from germline, CDR1 is MNHEY and CDR2 is SVGEGT. V was shortened by 0 bases and J by 2 bases, with 8 bases between the two germline ends. CDR3 size: 14 residues. CDR3 residues: CASSYSWGAYEQYF. CDR3 DNA: TGTGCCAGCAGTTACTCGTGGGGGGCCTACGAGCAGTACTTC.